The rows below give T cell receptor beta chains drawn from one sample of a study of graft-versus-host responses after intestinal transplantation. Clones were sequenced by immunoSEQ multiplex PCR, and TCRdb holds only the in-frame ones, with some missing. In the table there are under 90,000 clones, 92% of which are singletons. The source material was PBMCs, sampled 98 days after intestinal transplantation. All receptors derive from a human patient who received an intestinal transplant, so some T cells may come from the graft donor. Each CDR3 is given with its conserved first and last residue. The D gene is left open where the match is weak. Clone sizes are given selectively: once, few, many, or a class where the clone is expanded.

CDR3aa | CDR3nt | v_gene | d_gene | abundance | j_gene
CASSGLTGPPPHF | TGCGCCAGCAGCGGACTCACAGGACCACCACCGCATTTT | TRBV5-1 | NA | NA | TRBJ1-5
CASSLGLGQETQYF | TGTGCCAGCAGCTTGGGCCTCGGTCAAGAGACCCAGTACTTC | TRBV5-4 | NA | NA | TRBJ2-5
CASSYSRGGGETQYF | TGTGCCAGCAGTTACTCGAGGGGAGGAGGGGAGACCCAGTACTTC | TRBV6-6 | NA | NA | TRBJ2-5
CASSVGTGGDATGELFF | TGTGCCAGCAGCGTAGGCACGGGGGGGGATGCCACCGGGGAGCTGTTTTTT | TRBV9 | TRBD2 | NA | TRBJ2-2
CASSQASGGTDTQYF | TGTGCCAGCAGCCAAGCATCGGGCGGCACAGATACGCAGTATTTT | TRBV4-2 | NA | NA | TRBJ2-3
CASSLTGFIYGYTF | TGTGCCAGCAGTTTGACAGGGTTCATCTATGGCTACACCTTC | TRBV6-6 | TRBD1 | few | TRBJ1-2
CASSRLAGVQETQYF | TGTGCCAGCAGCCGGTTAGCGGGGGTCCAAGAGACCCAGTACTTC | TRBV5-8 | TRBD2 | NA | TRBJ2-5
CASTPERGGEQYF | TGTGCCAGCACCCCCGAAAGAGGTGGTGAGCAGTACTTC | TRBV28 | NA | NA | TRBJ2-7
CASSPIQGHYEQYF | TGTGCCAGCAGTCCGATACAGGGACACTACGAGCAGTACTTC | TRBV6-5 | NA | NA | TRBJ2-7
CASRNTGTEKLFF | TGTGCCAGCAGGAACACAGGGACTGAAAAACTGTTTTTT | TRBV6-1 | NA | NA | TRBJ1-4
CSARNWGTQYF | TGCAGTGCTAGGAATTGGGGGACCCAGTACTTC | TRBV20-1 | NA | NA | TRBJ2-5
CASTQSGYNSPLHF | TGTGCCAGCACTCAATCGGGCTATAATTCACCCCTCCACTTT | TRBV2 | NA | NA | TRBJ1-6
CASSHPTSRPAGAYEQYF | TGCGCCAGCAGCCATCCTACTTCCCGCCCAGCGGGGGCGTACGAGCAGTACTTC | TRBV4-1 | TRBD2 | NA | TRBJ2-7
CASSYSPDIYNEQFF | TGTGCCAGCAGTTACTCCCCAGACATCTACAATGAGCAGTTCTTC | TRBV6-5 | NA | NA | TRBJ2-1
CATRTGRMNTGELFF | TGCGCCACCCGAACCGGACGGATGAACACCGGGGAGCTGTTTTTT | TRBV5-1 | NA | NA | TRBJ2-2
CASSAGVGQGSPGELFF | TGTGCCAGCAGTGCCGGCGTGGGACAGGGAAGTCCCGGGGAGCTGTTTTTT | TRBV6-1 | TRBD1 | NA | TRBJ2-2
CAIRLAGGPDTQYF | TGTGCCATCAGACTAGCGGGGGGGCCAGATACGCAGTATTTT | TRBV10-3 | TRBD2 | NA | TRBJ2-3
CASSSATSGRAEGAKETQYF | TGTGCCAGCAGTTCCGCGACTAGCGGGAGGGCCGAGGGGGCAAAAGAGACCCAGTACTTC | TRBV27 | TRBD2 | NA | TRBJ2-5
CASSQEVGISTDTQYF | TGCGCCAGCAGCCAAGAAGTCGGGATTAGCACAGATACGCAGTATTTT | TRBV4-1 | NA | NA | TRBJ2-3
CASSPPPTPLTDTQYF | TGTGCCAGCTCACCACCTCCAACCCCCCTCACAGATACGCAGTATTTT | TRBV18 | NA | NA | TRBJ2-3
CSVGLGQMNTEAFF | TGCAGCGTTGGGCTGGGACAGATGAACACTGAAGCTTTCTTT | TRBV29-1 | TRBD1 | NA | TRBJ1-1
CASSTRGAVYYEQYF | TGTGCCAGCTCGACCCGGGGTGCCGTTTACTACGAGCAGTACTTC | TRBV28 | NA | once | TRBJ2-7
CASSDPIETGMSNQPQHF | TGCGCCAGCAGCGACCCTATAGAGACAGGGATGAGCAATCAGCCCCAGCATTTT | TRBV4-1 | TRBD1 | once | TRBJ1-5
CASSEAPGRPTSQPQHF | TGTGCCAGCAGTGAAGCGCCTGGCAGGCCTACGAGTCAGCCCCAGCATTTT | TRBV2 | NA | NA | TRBJ1-5
CASSLTVADTQYF | TGTGCCAGCAGCTTAACGGTGGCAGATACGCAGTATTTT | TRBV7-3 | NA | NA | TRBJ2-3
CASSIRGNGYTF | TGTGCCAGTAGTATACGGGGGAATGGCTACACCTTC | TRBV19 | NA | NA | TRBJ1-2
CSVAGQGGCYGYTF | TGCAGCGTTGCCGGACAGGGAGGGTGCTATGGCTACACCTTC | TRBV29-1 | TRBD1 | once | TRBJ1-2
CASSFRQDNEQFF | TGTGCCAGCAGCTTCCGACAGGACAATGAGCAGTTCTTC | TRBV7-3 | NA | NA | TRBJ2-1
CASSDRGDGYTF | TGTGCCAGCAGCGACAGGGGTGACGGCTACACCTTC | TRBV9 | TRBD1 | NA | TRBJ1-2
CASSIAGIAGGSEQFF | TGTGCCAGTAGTATAGCGGGAATAGCGGGGGGATCCGAGCAGTTCTTC | TRBV19 | TRBD2 | NA | TRBJ2-1
CASSFGITNEKLFF | TGTGCCAGTAGTTTCGGGATCACTAATGAAAAACTGTTTTTT | TRBV19 | NA | once | TRBJ1-4
CASSQYRTGPNTGELFF | TGCGCCAGCAGCCAATATAGGACAGGACCGAACACCGGGGAGCTGTTTTTT | TRBV4-1 | TRBD1 | NA | TRBJ2-2
CASSLGHPYEQYF | TGTGCCAGCTCACTCGGACACCCCTACGAGCAGTACTTC | TRBV18 | NA | NA | TRBJ2-7
CASPSDLPQYF | TGTGCCAGCCCCTCGGATCTTCCCCAGTACTTC | TRBV27 | NA | NA | TRBJ2-7
CATSRGTLSGQAYNEQFF | TGTGCCACCAGCAGAGGAACCTTATCCGGACAGGCCTACAATGAGCAGTTCTTC | TRBV15 | TRBD1 | once | TRBJ2-1
CASSRTGLNEKLFF | TGTGCCAGCAGTCGGACAGGTCTTAATGAAAAACTGTTTTTT | TRBV6-1 | TRBD1 | NA | TRBJ1-4